Listed here are 7 T cell receptor beta chains from one sample, sequenced in a study of blood T cells in healthy people across ages. Using a J-beta primer mix together with a sample-barcoded 5' primer, a second PCR was run for roughly 6 to 11 cycles. TCRdb independently ran MiXCR on the 5' RACE reads; one entry per CDR3 protein. In the table there are about 1.6 million distinct CDR3 sequences, approximately 32% of which are singletons. The specimen sequenced was blood. Receptors were obtained from a woman aged 25-40 years in good health.

Many counts were recorded for this clonotype. The chain has TRBV29-1 and TRBJ1-2; D is uncertain. The CDR3 is made up of 13 amino acids. The V end lost 6 bases, the J end lost 0 bases, and 11 bases lay between the germline ends. The germline CDR1 and CDR2 sequences are SQVTM and ANQGSEA. CDR3 bases: TGCAGCGTAGAGACGGAAGCTAACTATGGCTACACCTTC. Encoded protein: CSVETEANYGYTF.

With regard to this clonotype: An end of the junction differs from the germline gene, which may be a read error. V is TRBV29-1 and J is TRBJ1-1; no definite D call. This CDR3 is 13 amino acids long. Looked up from germline, CDR1 is SQVTM and CDR2 is ANQGSEA. The CDR3 loop is CSVAQKVATEVFF. The CDR3 DNA reads as TGCAGCGTTGCGCAGAAAGTAGCCACTGAAGTTTTCTTT.

Note on this clonotype: A read error may produce the germline difference seen at one junction end. V and J are TRBV5-6 and TRBJ1-2; 7 bases are shared with TRBD1. This CDR3 contains 16 residues. The germline V gene encodes CDR1 SGHDT and CDR2 YYEEEE. CDR3 loop: CASNLDGGGSVLGYTF. CDR3 nucleotides: TGTGCCAGCAACTTGGATGGAGGGGGCTCGGTCCTTGGCTACACCTTC.

The chain is built from TRBV4-1 and TRBJ1-4; possibly TRBD1 for D (5 bases). The CDR3 loop spans 13 amino acids. Germline V gene sequence: CDR1 MGHRA, CDR2 YSYEKL. V dropped 4 bases and J dropped 8 bases, with 11 bases sitting between them. The CDR3 region is CASSPKGYEKLFF. CDR3 sequence (DNA): TGCGCCAGCAGCCCTAAGGGGTACGAAAAACTGTTTTTT.

This clonotype came up once. The rearrangement uses TRBV7-3 and TRBJ2-1, with 13 bases matching TRBD2. The V and J ends lost 5 bases and 3 bases, in that order; junction bases with no gene match: 4. CDR1 SGHTA and CDR2 FQGTGA come from the germline V gene. There are 16 residues in the CDR3. CDR3 sequence (DNA): TGTGCCAGCAGCAAACTAGCGGGGGGGCACTACAATGAGCAGTTCTTC. Translated: CASSKLAGGHYNEQFF.

This clonotype turned up a few times. The chain has TRBV27 and TRBJ1-2; a possible D gene is TRBD1 (6 bases). V gave up 5 bases and J gave up 4 bases, with 14 bases separating them. Per the germline V gene, CDR1 is MNHEY and CDR2 is SMNVEV (reference sequence). This CDR3 has 14 residues. CDR3: CASSQTGRGYGYTF. CDR3 bases: TGTGCCAGCAGTCAAACCGGCAGGGGCTATGGCTACACCTTC.

This clonotype was counted ten times or more. The chain couples TRBV10-3 to TRBJ2-7; TRBD2 aligns across 10 bases. Germline trimming cut 2 bases from V and 12 bases from J; bases unmatched to any gene: 10. The CDR3 covers 14 residues. CDR1 is ENHRY, CDR2 SYGVKD, per germline. This CDR3 reads CAISEGSQREGLYF. CDR3 DNA sequence: TGTGCCATCAGTGAGGGGTCACAGCGGGAGGGCTTGTACTTC.